This TCR beta chain came from a study of T cells after yellow fever vaccination (dated by TCRdb to between 2018 and 2020). Broadly, across the study: The SMART-Seq v4 Ultra Low Input RNA kit was used to prepare libraries from fractions with low cell numbers. To track T-cell clones before and after primary and booster YFV17D yellow fever vaccination, bulk TCR alpha and beta repertoires were sequenced longitudinally. Two healthy male donors, one aged 18 to 30 and one aged 30 to 39 years, were included in the cohort. Blood was drawn at multiple timepoints before and after primary and secondary immunization, with bulk PBMC replicates and cell subsets isolated. The investigation overall reported the following: The study included only two donors, which limits how far the findings can be generalized. After the booster, most clones that had expanded after primary vaccination were detected again (around 96% of CD4 and around nine tenths of CD8), suggesting broad maintenance of memory. Compared with the primary T-cell response, the secondary T-cell response was faster but weaker, reaching its peak on day 5 rather than on day 15. A small share of clonotypes occurred in both CD4 and CD8 compartments, likely arising from convergent recombination. Computational filtering was needed because FACS-sorted repertoires could contain abundant contaminating clonotypes from the bulk population.

From the cysteine up to the phenylalanine, the CDR3 has a length of 15 residues. The entry retains the CDR3 DNA only, 45 bases that are in frame from base 1. Via the germline V gene, CDR1 is MDHEN and CDR2 SYDVKM. Trimming takes 4 bases from V and 0 bases from J, and the germline ends sit 9 bases apart. This clonotype was seen at least ten times. Its antigen specificity is not known. The record has no base qualities; no much larger clone is one base away. TCR cDNA was synthesized by 5'RACE template switching, through which a universal primer site and unique molecular identifiers were introduced. cDNA synthesis was primed from both the TCR alpha and TCR beta constant segments. Library amplification involved two PCR steps, and the second step added sample barcodes and sequencing adapters. Libraries were sequenced on Illumina HiSeq 2500 (2x100 bp) or NovaSeq (2x150 bp). The source study handled its data this way. Demultiplexing of reads and collapsing into UMI consensus sequences were performed with MIGEC, and V(D)J alignment was carried out with MiXCR. Vaccine-responding clonotypes were identified with edgeR using replicate PBMC samples, with FDR below 0.01 and a log2 fold change above 5 up to day 15 being required. Bulk clonotypes were assigned CD4 or CD8 identity according to which sequenced CD4 or CD8 repertoire held them at higher abundance. TCRdb reprocessing: public reads trimmed at Q25 with fastp, clones called with MiXCR, in-frame beta chains kept. Identical CDR3 proteins give one entry, which carries the most common genes and DNA. TCRdb's processing, not the study's, gives the V and J calls here. The sample includes hundreds of thousands of distinct CDR3 sequences, with around 12% observed a single time. The ten largest clonotypes hold more than 13% of the sample.

Reading the label with the study, this specimen's treatment or condition is: live attenuated yellow fever vaccine strain. Two biological replicates of bulk PBMCs were collected at each blood-draw timepoint. A standard Ficoll-Paque protocol was used to isolate PBMCs from peripheral blood. TriZol was used to extract RNA from bulk PBMCs, CD4 and CD8 fractions, and dextramer-positive and dextramer-negative fractions. This sequence originates from a man younger than 45 who received the YFV17D yellow fever vaccine. The V gene is TRBV28 and the J gene is TRBJ1-4, and the D gene may be TRBD1, 5 bases matching. The source material was PBMCs, sampled on the day of the yellow fever booster vaccination. The CDR3: CASSYGGTTNEKLFF. The nucleotide sequence is TGTGCCAGCAGTTATGGGGGAACAACTAATGAAAAACTGTTTTTT.